The 7 T cell receptor beta chains listed next were all sequenced from one sample in a study of blood T cells in healthy people across ages (dated by TCRdb to between 2014 and 2016). Library construction relied on 5' RACE. Sequencing was carried out with an Illumina HiSeq 2500. A second roughly 7 to 11 cycle PCR used a sample-barcoded 5' primer and a J-beta primer mix. TCRdb trimmed the raw reads at Q25, called clones with MiXCR and kept productive beta chains. CDR3 protein duplicates are merged, each entry listing the most common genes and DNA. Recorded for this sample are about 1.4 million distinct CDR3 sequences; roughly 64% of them occurred a single time. Of the sample, over 5% falls within the top ten clones. Sequencing input: blood. Receptors were obtained from a man aged 18 to 30 in good health.

This clonotype has a single count. V and J are TRBV7-6 and TRBJ2-7; the match to TRBD1 covers 9 bases. The CDR3 has 16 amino acids. CDR1 and CDR2 (germline): SGHVS, FNYEAQ. After removal of 4 bases from V and 6 bases from J, the junction contained 13 bases not matched to a gene. In nucleotides, the CDR3 is TGTGCCAGCAGCTCAATCCAACAGGGGGCGAAATCCGAGCAGTACTTC. Its translation: CASSSIQQGAKSEQYF. The entire variable domain, with the rest obtained from reference TRBV7-6 and TRBJ2-7, is as follows: GAGVSQSPRYKVTKRGQDVALRCDPISGHVSLYWYRQALGQGPEFLTYFNYEAQQDKSGLPNDRFSAERPEGSISTLTIQRTEQRDSAMYRCASSSIQQGAKSEQYFGPGTRLTVT.

This clonotype was detected only once. V gene TRBV28 combines with J gene TRBJ1-5; no clear D gene. The ends were cut back, 7 bases at V and 4 bases at J, with 8 bases in the middle. In germline, CDR1 is MDHEN, CDR2 SYDVKM. The CDR3 runs 12 residues. CDR3: CASKPGNQPQHF. The DNA for the CDR3 is TGTGCCAGCAAACCTGGGAATCAGCCCCAGCATTTT.

The V gene is TRBV10-3, the J gene TRBJ1-5; TRBD1 matches 7 bases. After removal of 6 bases from V and 3 bases from J, the junction contained 8 bases not matched to a gene. This CDR3 has 15 residues. The germline V gene has CDR1 ENHRY and CDR2 SYGVKD. CDR3 nucleotide sequence: TGTGCCATCAGGCCTGGGACAGAGCCCAATCAGCCCCAGCATTTT. Amino acid sequence: CAIRPGTEPNQPQHF.

This clonotype was counted a few times. The V call is TRBV6-2 or TRBV6-3, the J call TRBJ2-7; 7 bases are a match to TRBD1. With 0 bases clipped from V and 2 bases from J, the junction kept 1 base outside the gene matches. Germline lookup yields CDR1 MNHEY and CDR2 SVGEGT. This CDR3 has 14 amino acids. CDR3 coding DNA: TGTGCCAGCAGTTACTCCGGGACAGCCTACGAGCAGTACTTC. The encoded protein is CASSYSGTAYEQYF.

This clonotype was detected a few times. This sequence joins TRBV4-3 and TRBJ1-6; D gene unclear. V lost 0 bases to trimming and J lost 8 bases, with 11 bases between them. CDR1 is LGHNA and CDR2 is YSLEER in the germline V gene. The CDR3 is made up of 15 amino acids. The CDR3: CASSQDADGHSPLHF. CDR3 DNA sequence: TGCGCCAGCAGCCAAGATGCGGACGGTCATTCACCCCTCCACTTT.

The J gene is TRBJ1-1, the V gene TRBV6-1, with D perhaps TRBD1 (5 bases). The CDR3 spans 14 residues. Germline assignment: CDR1 MNHNS and CDR2 SASEGT. V was pared by 2 bases and J by 4 bases, with 11 bases between. The DNA for the CDR3 is TGTGCCAGCAGTGAACAGGGCTGGGGCACTGAAGCTTTCTTT. Protein sequence: CASSEQGWGTEAFF.

This clonotype was picked up a small number of times. V usage is TRBV29-1 and J usage is TRBJ2-3; 7 bases match TRBD2. Germline assignment: CDR1 SQVTM and CDR2 ANQGSEA. The junction had 11 bases not matched to a gene; V was cut back by 6 bases and J by 5 bases. The CDR3 has 14 residues. CDR3 sequence reads: CSVPGPGGQDTQYF. The CDR3 nucleotides read TGCAGCGTACCCGGACCGGGGGGTCAAGATACGCAGTATTTT.